This TCR beta chain is drawn from a study of T cells in Graves' hyperthyroidism and ophthalmopathy. Overall study findings and caveats: In validation, the model predicted ophthalmopathy. These predictions came a median about 6.5 months before onset.

The source material, RNA transcripts, was used to amplify TCR beta CDR3 regions. Initially, a first-round RT-PCR of the TCR CDR3 employed the HTBI primer set. TCRdb re-called the multiplex PCR reads with MiXCR, one entry per CDR3 protein. The data hold about half a million distinct CDR3 sequences, with around 22% observed a single time. With regard to this clonotype: Its matching antigen is unknown. This could be a read error, since a much larger clone is one nucleotide away.

For ophthalmopathy patients, the Clinical Activity Score was at least 3 and the NOSPECS grade at least 4; duration was under 3 months. Patients with uncontrolled infections, other autoimmune diseases, pregnancy or lactation were excluded. The CDR3 runs to 14 residues. The germline gives CDR1 DFQATT, CDR2 SNEGSKA (reference sequence). J is TRBJ2-2 and V is TRBV20-1; tentatively, D is TRBD1 (6 bases). The receptor was derived from a woman in her twenties or thirties with Graves' ophthalmopathy. The sample was blood. In DNA form, the CDR3 reads TGCAGTGCTACCCTTCAAACAGGGACCGGGGAGCTGTGTTTT. Encoded protein: CSATLQTGTGELCF.